The 3 T cell receptor beta chains below all came from one sample that was sequenced in a study of PD-1 blockade in mismatch repair-deficient tumors. Profiled with immunoSEQ multiplex PCR; TCRdb holds only in-frame clones, not every one. The table lists some 130,000 clones, roughly 86% of them singletons. This material consisted of peripheral blood, taken roughly 70 weeks after starting pembrolizumab. The receptors come from an adult with mismatch repair-deficient cancer.

The chain joins TRBV10-2 to TRBJ2-7; the D call may be TRBD1 or TRBD2 (6 bases each). CDR1 and CDR2 (germline): WSHSY, SAAADI. This CDR3 has 14 amino acids. CDR3 DNA: TGCGCAGGGGGGCAGAGCGTCCGCGGCCACGAGCAGTACTTC. It is translated as CAGGQSVRGHEQYF.

The chain uses TRBV10-3 and TRBJ2-7; 7 positions agree with TRBD1. Trimming removed 8 bases from V and 3 bases from J; junction bases left unmatched: 13. There are 15 residues in the CDR3. CDR1 and CDR2 from the germline V gene are ENHRY and SYGVKD. CDR3 sequence: CAISGIGGQNYEQYF. Written as DNA, the CDR3 is TGTGCCATCTCAGGAATAGGGGGACAGAACTACGAGCAGTACTTC.

This chain links TRBV27 with TRBJ2-7; D gene unclear. The length of the CDR3 is 13 residues. The V end was cut by 2 bases, the J end by 3 bases, with 8 bases between. CDR1 and CDR2 (germline): MNHEY, SMNVEV (reference sequence). The CDR3 sequence is CASSLGSYYEQYF. The CDR3 DNA reads as TGTGCCAGCAGTTTAGGCAGCTACTACGAGCAGTACTTC.